These 5 T cell receptor beta chains were sequenced from one sample in a study of T cell repertoires in cytomegalovirus infection. TCRdb fed the reads into MiXCR, producing one record per CDR3 protein. The sample carries approximately 500,000 distinct CDR3 sequences, about 17% recorded once. The sequenced material came from CD8+ T cells from PBMCs. The receptors here all came from a human donor in good health (CMV status not recorded). Some clones in this sample may be carry-over from other donors' samples.

This clonotype was counted between two and nine times. V usage is TRBV6-6 and J usage is TRBJ1-5; a possible D gene is TRBD1 (5 bases). Germline CDR1 MNHNY, CDR2 SVGAGI (reference sequence). V was trimmed by 7 bases and J by 7 bases, leaving 14 bases between them. The CDR3 has 13 residues. The chain's CDR3 is CASTGGKRQPQHF. CDR3 coding DNA: TGTGCCAGCACGGGGGGGAAACGGCAGCCCCAGCATTTT.

V and J are TRBV19 and TRBJ2-2; D is tentatively TRBD1 or TRBD2 (5 bases each). The CDR3 has 14 residues. V dropped 0 bases and J dropped 13 bases, with 15 bases sitting between them. Germline-derived CDR1 and CDR2 are LNHDA and SQIVND (reference sequence). CDR3 region: CASSIERSRDGLFF. The CDR3 region has the DNA TGTGCCAGTAGTATAGAAAGGTCCCGGGACGGGCTGTTTTTT.

This clonotype was observed a few times. This chain joins TRBV20-1 and TRBJ2-4, with TRBD1 matching 8 bases. J gave up 2 bases and V 3 bases, and 18 bases lay outside the gene matches. Germline values: CDR1 DFQATT, CDR2 SNEGSKA (reference sequence). The CDR3 is made up of 19 amino acids. Written as DNA, the CDR3 is TGCAGTGCTAGGGGTATTGGACAGGGAAAGCTCTTATCCAAAAACATTCAGTACTTC. This translates into CSARGIGQGKLLSKNIQYF.

This clonotype was counted many times. The chain is built from TRBV7-3 and TRBJ2-3; 7 bases map to TRBD1. Germline trimming cut 5 bases from V and 1 base from J; bases unmatched to any gene: 6. The CDR3 covers 15 residues. The V gene's germline CDR1 is SGHTA and CDR2 FQGTGA. CDR3 DNA sequence: TGTGCCAGCAGCCCGACAGGGTCAGGCACAGATACGCAGTATTTT. Amino acid sequence: CASSPTGSGTDTQYF.

This clonotype has just a few counts. This sequence joins TRBV12-3 or TRBV12-4 and TRBJ2-3; 7 nucleotides agree with TRBD1. CDR3 length: 15 residues. The ends lost 6 bases at V and 1 base at J; junction bases unmatched: 7. The CDR3 reads CASSEQGSGTDTQYF. In DNA, the CDR3 is TGTGCCAGCAGCGAACAGGGGTCGGGCACAGATACGCAGTATTTT.